This passage covers 31 T cell receptor beta chains from one sample sequenced in a study of T-cell memory formation after mild COVID-19. One entry per CDR3 protein results from TCRdb running MiXCR on the 5' RACE reads. In the table there are about 160,000 distinct CDR3 sequences, 25% to 40% of which are singletons. Sequenced sample: PBMCs or a T cell subset sorted from them (not recorded which). The receptors originated from an adult woman who had mild COVID-19 (a few samples of this study predate the infection). Cell type and time point are not known.

V is TRBV7-6 and J is TRBJ2-3; D may be TRBD2 (6 bases). The germline V gene encodes CDR1 SGHVS and CDR2 FNYEAQ. The length of the CDR3 is 16 residues. Deletions cut 4 bases from V and 2 bases from J, with 16 bases between. CDR3 amino acids: CASSSHPSGHTDTQYF. CDR3 DNA: TGTGCCAGCAGCTCCCATCCCAGCGGGCACACAGATACGCAGTATTTT.

The rearrangement links TRBV24-1 to TRBJ2-2; 8 bases map to TRBD1. The CDR3 sequence is 13 residues long. Germline V gene sequence: CDR1 KGHDR, CDR2 SFDVKD. The trim removed 7 bases at V and 6 bases at J, leaving 3 bases unmatched. For the CDR3, the DNA is TGTGCCACCAGGGACAGGGTGCCCGGGGAGCTGTTTTTT. It is translated as CATRDRVPGELFF.

The rearrangement uses TRBV4-3 and TRBJ2-6; D remains unclear. Trimming took off 0 bases at V and 6 bases at J, with 12 bases between the two ends. The CDR3 loop spans 16 amino acids. CDR1 LGHNA and CDR2 YSLEER come from the germline V gene. The CDR3 is CASSQEGNGVANVLTF. CDR3 DNA sequence: TGCGCCAGCAGCCAAGAGGGTAATGGGGTGGCCAACGTCCTGACTTTC.

The chain joins TRBV29-1 to TRBJ2-7, with D perhaps TRBD2 (6 bases). Per germline, CDR1 SQVTM and CDR2 ANQGSEA. The CDR3 runs 13 residues. V lost 4 bases, J lost 2 bases, and 12 bases lay in between. CDR3 coding DNA: TGCAGCGTTGTGGACGCGGGACCCTACGAGCAGTACTTC. This translates into CSVVDAGPYEQYF.

The chain employs TRBV5-1 and TRBJ2-6; 9 nucleotides line up with TRBD1. The CDR3 runs 17 residues. Germline V CDR1 and CDR2: SGHRS, YFSETQ. Trimming at V came to 0 bases and at J to 1 base, leaving 2 bases not matched to a gene. The chain's CDR3 is CASSLDGTGSGANVLTF. CDR3 DNA: TGCGCCAGCAGCTTGGACGGGACAGGGTCTGGGGCCAACGTCCTGACTTTC. The full variable domain, its missing parts supplied by reference TRBV5-1 and TRBJ2-6, is KAGVTQTPRYLIKTRGQQVTLSCSPISGHRSVSWYQQTPGQGLQFLFEYFSETQRNKGNFPGRFSGRQFSNSRSEMNVSTLELGDSALYLCASSLDGTGSGANVLTFGAGSRLTVL.

This clonotype has just a few counts. The chain carries TRBV24-1 and TRBJ2-7, with 7 bases that match TRBD2. Germline trimming cut 4 bases from V and 2 bases from J; bases unmatched to any gene: 7. CDR3 length: 15 amino acids. The germline CDR1 and CDR2 sequences are KGHDR and SFDVKD. The CDR3 DNA is TGTGCCACCAGTGAGGGCGGGAGCAGTGCCTACGAGCAGTACTTC. Protein sequence: CATSEGGSSAYEQYF.

This clonotype showed up just a few times. The chain couples TRBV5-1 to TRBJ1-2, with D possibly being TRBD1 (5 bases). V dropped 4 bases and J dropped 2 bases, with 18 bases sitting between them. The CDR3 loop spans 16 amino acids. From germline, CDR1 is SGHRS and CDR2 YFSETQ. The chain's CDR3 is CASSPYRDEGNYGYTF. CDR3 bases: TGCGCCAGCAGCCCTTACCGGGACGAGGGGAACTATGGCTACACCTTC.

This chain joins TRBV7-8 and TRBJ2-5; 8 nucleotides line up with TRBD1. Germline V gene data show CDR1 as SGHVS and CDR2 as FQNEAQ. CDR3 size: 16 residues. V gave up 5 bases and J gave up 12 bases; unmatched junction bases: 20. The CDR3 DNA follows: TGTGCCAGCAGCCATACCACGACAGGGGTAAAGAGGGTTGAGTACTTC. It translates to CASSHTTTGVKRVEYF.

This clonotype has ten or more counts. The chain has TRBV30 and TRBJ2-7, with a possible D match to TRBD2 (5 bases). This CDR3 spans 13 amino acids. Trimming took off 0 bases at V and 1 base at J, with 7 bases between the two ends. CDR1 and CDR2 from the germline V gene are GTSNPN and SVGIG (reference sequence). The CDR3 DNA follows: TGTGCCTGGAGTGTGGGGAGATCCTACGAGCAGTACTTC. It specifies CAWSVGRSYEQYF.

The gene calls are TRBV11-3 and TRBJ2-7; D gene ambiguous. The germline V gene has CDR1 SGHNT and CDR2 YENEEA. Trimming took off 5 bases at V and 0 bases at J, with 14 bases between the two ends. The CDR3 extends over 15 amino acids. This CDR3 is CASSPRMANSYEQYF. The CDR3 nucleotides read TGTGCCAGCAGCCCCCGTATGGCCAACTCCTACGAGCAGTACTTC.

V and J are TRBV20-1 and TRBJ2-7, with 11 nucleotides matching TRBD2. The CDR3 is 14 residues long. The germline CDR1 and CDR2 sequences are DFQATT and SNEGSKA (reference sequence). V shed 6 bases, J shed 7 bases, and the junction held 11 bases outside the gene matches. This CDR3 reads CSAPIAGGPGEQYF. The CDR3 nucleotides are TGCAGTGCCCCGATAGCGGGGGGGCCAGGTGAGCAGTACTTC.

This clonotype was counted only a few times. CDR3 sequence: CASSYRQGSGTDTQYF. The DNA of the CDR3 is TGTGCCAGCAGTTACCGCCAGGGTTCGGGCACAGATACGCAGTATTTT. This rearrangement joins TRBV6-6 to TRBJ2-3, with D possibly matching TRBD1 (5 bases). The germline V and J ends were trimmed by 2 bases and 1 base, with 13 bases remaining between them. Looked up from germline, CDR1 is MNHNY and CDR2 is SVGAGI (reference sequence). The CDR3 length is 16 residues.

The chain employs TRBV27 and TRBJ1-2, with TRBD1 matching 9 bases. The CDR3 contains 14 residues. Germline V CDR1 and CDR2: MNHEY, SMNVEV (reference sequence). Trimming removed 2 bases from V and 7 bases from J; junction bases left unmatched: 5. CDR3 nucleotides: TGTGCCAGCAGTTTAGACAGGGGGTGGTCTGGCTACACCTTC. Its translation is CASSLDRGWSGYTF.

V gene TRBV6-2 or TRBV6-3 combines with J gene TRBJ2-7; the match to TRBD2 covers 10 bases. V trimming: 5 bases; J trimming: 0 bases; junction bases outside the gene matches: 7. The CDR3 covers 16 residues. Germline assignment: CDR1 MNHEY and CDR2 SVGEGT. This CDR3 reads CASSPALAGSSYEQYF. In nucleotides, the CDR3 is TGTGCCAGCAGTCCCGCACTAGCGGGGAGCTCCTACGAGCAGTACTTC.

There are a few counts of this clonotype. The rearrangement links TRBV18 to TRBJ2-1, with unresolved D. The CDR3 extends over 15 amino acids. V shed 1 base and J shed 8 bases, with 15 bases lying between them. Germline CDR1 reads KGHSH; CDR2 reads LQKENI. The CDR3 protein is CASSPLTVSMDEQFF. The CDR3 coding sequence is TGTGCCAGCTCACCACTCACAGTTTCAATGGATGAGCAGTTCTTC.

This clonotype has a handful of counts. The genes are TRBV27 and TRBJ2-3; 9 bases map to TRBD2. J lost 2 bases, V lost 3 bases, and 6 bases had no gene match. The CDR3 consists of 16 residues. CDR1 MNHEY and CDR2 SMNVEV come from the germline V gene (reference sequence). CDR3 loop: CASSFLSGGITDTQYF. DNA for the CDR3: TGTGCCAGCAGTTTCCTCAGCGGGGGGATCACAGATACGCAGTATTTT.

This clonotype occurred a few times. The CDR3 loop reads CASQSVWASTGELFF. The CDR3 region has the DNA TGTGCCAGCCAGTCGGTGTGGGCCTCCACCGGGGAGCTGTTTTTT. The chain links TRBV2 to TRBJ2-2, with D uncertain. This CDR3 is 15 amino acids long. Germline lookup yields CDR1 SNHLY and CDR2 FYNNEI. V lost 8 bases and J lost 4, with 17 bases in between.

This chain connects TRBV5-1 to TRBJ1-2; tentatively, D is TRBD1 (6 bases). V lost 0 bases and J 4 bases, leaving 22 bases between the germline ends. The CDR3 totals 18 residues. Germline CDR1 and CDR2: SGHRS and YFSETQ. CDR3 sequence reads: CASSLAKSAQGRFYGYTF. As DNA, the CDR3 is TGCGCCAGCAGCTTGGCCAAGTCTGCACAGGGCCGGTTCTATGGCTACACCTTC. Complete variable domain (other parts from reference TRBV5-1 and TRBJ1-2): KAGVTQTPRYLIKTRGQQVTLSCSPISGHRSVSWYQQTPGQGLQFLFEYFSETQRNKGNFPGRFSGRQFSNSRSEMNVSTLELGDSALYLCASSLAKSAQGRFYGYTFGSGTRLTVV.

In its sample, this clonotype was seen a few times. The chain has TRBV9 and TRBJ2-7; 7 nucleotides agree with TRBD2. This CDR3 has 15 residues. CDR1 and CDR2 from the germline V gene are SGDLS and YYNGEE. With V trimmed by 2 bases and J by 4 bases, 9 bases remained unmatched. The CDR3 sequence: CASSVGSSGSYEQYF. The CDR3 bases are TGTGCCAGCAGCGTGGGGTCTAGCGGAAGTTACGAGCAGTACTTC. The variable domain in full, with the rest retrieved from reference TRBV9 and TRBJ2-7, is DSGVTQTPKHLITATGQRVTLRCSPRSGDLSVYWYQQSLDQGLQFLIQYYNGEERAKGNILERFSAQQFPDLHSELNLSSLELGDSALYFCASSVGSSGSYEQYFGPGTRLTVT.

The chain carries TRBV4-3 and TRBJ2-4; D perhaps matches TRBD2 (5 bases). The CDR3 is 15 residues long. Germline loops: CDR1 LGHNA, CDR2 YSLEER. V was shortened by 1 base and J by 5 bases, with 12 bases between the two germline ends. This chain's CDR3 is CASSQGVAPENIQYF. The CDR3 nucleotides are TGCGCCAGCAGCCAAGGGGTAGCGCCCGAAAACATTCAGTACTTC.

The sample holds a few counts of this clonotype. V is TRBV9 and J is TRBJ2-7, with 8 bases identical to TRBD1. CDR3 length equals 14 residues. In germline, CDR1 is SGDLS, CDR2 YYNGEE. Trimming cost V 4 bases and J 2 bases; bases outside gene matches: 5. CDR3 in DNA: TGTGCCAGCAGCACGGGGACAGGTCCCTACGAGCAGTACTTC. Its protein is CASSTGTGPYEQYF. The full variable domain, its missing parts supplied by reference TRBV9 and TRBJ2-7, is DSGVTQTPKHLITATGQRVTLRCSPRSGDLSVYWYQQSLDQGLQFLIQYYNGEERAKGNILERFSAQQFPDLHSELNLSSLELGDSALYFCASSTGTGPYEQYFGPGTRLTVT.

This chain uses TRBV6-5 with TRBJ2-1; the match to TRBD1 covers 9 bases. V lost 7 bases and J lost 7; bases outside the gene matches: 11. The CDR3 is 15 amino acids. Germline lookup yields CDR1 MNHEY and CDR2 SVGAGI. DNA of the CDR3: TGTGCCAGCACAAAGGGACAGGGCAAGCTAAATGAGCAGTTCTTC. Its protein is CASTKGQGKLNEQFF.

This clonotype occurred a few times. The chain is built from TRBV25-1 and TRBJ2-7; D unresolved. V lost 7 bases and J lost 4, with 8 bases in between. The CDR3 runs to 11 residues. CDR1 and CDR2 (germline): MGHDK, SYGVNS. The CDR3 spells CASNSLYEQYF. CDR3 DNA: TGTGCCAGCAACTCGTTATACGAGCAGTACTTC.

This clonotype was detected only a few times. The J gene is TRBJ2-5, the V gene TRBV7-9; 9 bases fit TRBD2. V trimming: 4 bases; J trimming: 1 base; junction bases outside the gene matches: 7. The CDR3 runs to 16 residues. CDR1 and CDR2 (germline): SEHNR, FQNEAQ (reference sequence). DNA for the CDR3: TGTGCCAGCAGCTCACGTCAGCGGGAGGCCCAAGAGACCCAGTACTTC. Residues: CASSSRQREAQETQYF.

V usage is TRBV12-3 or TRBV12-4 and J usage is TRBJ1-1; 9 positions agree with TRBD1. This CDR3 is built from 15 residues. V was clipped by 5 bases and J by 4 bases; unmatched bases: 8. CDR3 protein: CASSTGGGVGTEAFF. In DNA form, the CDR3 reads TGTGCCAGCAGTACAGGGGGCGGGGTAGGCACTGAAGCTTTCTTT.

J is TRBJ2-1 and V is TRBV4-1; 8 positions match TRBD2. The CDR3 covers 15 residues. Trimming at V came to 0 bases and at J to 8 bases, leaving 6 bases not matched to a gene. Germline CDR1 MGHRA, CDR2 YSYEKL. Here the CDR3 DNA reads TGCGCCAGCAGCCAAGATCCTAACGGGAGGGATGAGCAGTTCTTC. Its protein is CASSQDPNGRDEQFF.

This clonotype was counted a single time. The chain employs TRBV5-1 and TRBJ2-3; 7 positions match TRBD2. Trimming at V came to 3 bases and at J to 1 base, leaving 8 bases not matched to a gene. The CDR3 is made up of 16 amino acids. CDR1 SGHRS and CDR2 YFSETQ come from the germline V gene. The CDR3 spells CASSWDYAEGTDTQYF. The CDR3 DNA reads TGCGCCAGCAGCTGGGACTACGCGGAAGGCACAGATACGCAGTATTTT.

This clonotype occurred a few times. The rearrangement joins TRBV9 to TRBJ2-4; D unresolved. Trimming took 0 bases from V and 8 from J, leaving 12 bases between them. The V gene's germline CDR1 is SGDLS and CDR2 YYNGEE. There are 14 residues in the CDR3. CDR3 amino acids: CASSVGNRNDIQYF. The CDR3 DNA reads as TGTGCCAGCAGCGTAGGGAATAGGAATGACATTCAGTACTTC.

There are many counts of this clonotype. The chain uses TRBV20-1 and TRBJ2-1, with D perhaps TRBD2 (5 bases). Trimming left V 6 bases short and J 10 bases short, with 19 bases between. Germline CDR1 reads DFQATT; CDR2 reads SNEGSKA (reference sequence). The CDR3 has 13 amino acids. CDR3 in DNA: TGCAGTGCCCGGGTCGGGGTGGACGGGGAGCAGTTCTTC. Protein sequence: CSARVGVDGEQFF.

This clonotype showed up just a few times. The rearrangement links TRBV10-3 to TRBJ2-3; D call uncertain. V was pared by 5 bases and J by 5 bases, with 11 bases between. This CDR3 has 13 amino acids. Germline V CDR1 and CDR2: ENHRY, SYGVKD. The CDR3 sequence: CAISSSAVDTQYF. CDR3 nucleotides: TGTGCCATCAGTTCCAGCGCTGTAGATACGCAGTATTTT.

This rearrangement joins TRBV13 to TRBJ2-3; D is ambiguous. There are 14 residues in the CDR3. CDR1 PRHDT and CDR2 FYEKMQ come from the germline V gene (reference sequence). Trimming stripped 5 bases from V and 4 bases from J, with 13 bases between. The DNA for the CDR3 is TGTGCCAGCAGCCCTACTCCCAGCTCAGATACGCAGTATTTT. Encoded protein: CASSPTPSSDTQYF.